These T cell receptor beta chains were read from a single sample in a study of shared clonotypes between healthy human individuals. Generated by immunoSEQ multiplex PCR, the TCRdb table keeps only in-frame clones and is missing some. The sample contains 600,000 to 750,000 clones, about nine tenths of which appear only once. Material: memory CD8+ T cells from PBMCs. The receptors shown here come from a man aged 18 to 30 in good health. Some clones in this sample may be carry-over from other donors' samples. Both conserved end residues are part of each CDR3. Fields, in order: D gene, V gene, J gene, clone size, CDR3 protein, CDR3 DNA. D genes are given only for firm matches. Only some rows state a clone size, as once, few, many or a class for expanded clones.

D gene: -
V gene: TRBV5-6
J gene: TRBJ2-4
clone size: -
CDR3 protein: CASSFGSTGNKYF
CDR3 DNA: TGTGCCAGCAGCTTCGGTTCAACAGGGAACAAGTACTTC

D gene: -
V gene: TRBV9
J gene: TRBJ2-3
clone size: -
CDR3 protein: CASSVEVRTSTDTQYF
CDR3 DNA: TGTGCCAGCAGCGTAGAGGTCCGAACTAGCACAGATACGCAGTATTTT

D gene: -
V gene: TRBV27
J gene: TRBJ2-2
clone size: -
CDR3 protein: CASSHTGELFF
CDR3 DNA: TGTGCCAGCAGCCACACCGGGGAGCTGTTTTTT

D gene: TRBD1
V gene: TRBV4-1
J gene: TRBJ1-4
clone size: -
CDR3 protein: CASSVRQGLGEKLFF
CDR3 DNA: TGCGCCAGCAGCGTCCGACAGGGGCTGGGGGAAAAACTGTTTTTT

D gene: TRBD2
V gene: TRBV7-9
J gene: TRBJ2-1
clone size: -
CDR3 protein: CASSLGPGGNNEQFF
CDR3 DNA: TGTGCCAGCAGCTTAGGGCCCGGGGGGAACAATGAGCAGTTCTTC

D gene: -
V gene: TRBV27
J gene: TRBJ2-7
clone size: -
CDR3 protein: CASSGLRGRYEQYF
CDR3 DNA: TGTGCCAGCAGTGGACTCAGGGGTAGGTACGAGCAGTACTTC

D gene: -
V gene: TRBV9
J gene: TRBJ2-3
clone size: once
CDR3 protein: CASSVGYRGLTDTQYF
CDR3 DNA: TGTGCCAGCAGCGTAGGTTACAGGGGACTCACAGATACGCAGTATTTT

D gene: -
V gene: TRBV6-5
J gene: TRBJ1-2
clone size: -
CDR3 protein: CASISGKGYGYTF
CDR3 DNA: TGTGCCAGCATTTCCGGGAAGGGCTATGGCTACACCTTC

D gene: TRBD2
V gene: TRBV4-2
J gene: TRBJ2-7
clone size: -
CDR3 protein: CASSQDGTSETYEQYF
CDR3 DNA: TGTGCCAGCAGCCAAGACGGGACTAGCGAAACCTACGAGCAGTACTTC

D gene: -
V gene: TRBV9
J gene: TRBJ1-5
clone size: -
CDR3 protein: CASSVGGSGNQPQHF
CDR3 DNA: TGTGCCAGCAGCGTAGGAGGTTCCGGTAATCAGCCCCAGCATTTT

D gene: -
V gene: TRBV11-2
J gene: TRBJ1-1
clone size: -
CDR3 protein: CASSSLAAEAFF
CDR3 DNA: TGTGCCAGCAGCTCGCTGGCGGCTGAAGCTTTCTTT

D gene: -
V gene: TRBV27
J gene: TRBJ1-2
clone size: -
CDR3 protein: CASSPRDGLYGYTF
CDR3 DNA: TGTGCCAGCAGTCCTAGGGACGGGCTCTATGGCTACACCTTC

D gene: -
V gene: TRBV27
J gene: TRBJ2-7
clone size: -
CDR3 protein: CASRQSKGSYEQYF
CDR3 DNA: TGTGCCAGCAGACAGTCTAAGGGCTCCTACGAGCAGTACTTC

D gene: -
V gene: TRBV6-5
J gene: TRBJ1-4
clone size: once
CDR3 protein: CASMGWKLFF
CDR3 DNA: TGTGCCAGCATGGGGTGGAAACTGTTTTTT

D gene: TRBD2
V gene: TRBV9
J gene: TRBJ2-1
clone size: many
CDR3 protein: CASSGTSAGAYNEQFF
CDR3 DNA: TGTGCCAGCAGCGGCACCTCGGCGGGAGCCTACAATGAGCAGTTCTTC

D gene: TRBD1
V gene: TRBV27
J gene: TRBJ1-3
clone size: -
CDR3 protein: CASSRTGGSGNTIYF
CDR3 DNA: TGTGCCAGCAGTCGTACAGGGGGCTCTGGAAACACCATATATTTT

D gene: -
V gene: TRBV27
J gene: TRBJ1-5
clone size: once
CDR3 protein: CASSNPVPGLPNQPQHF
CDR3 DNA: TGTGCCAGCAGCAACCCAGTGCCCGGGCTTCCGAATCAGCCCCAGCATTTT

D gene: TRBD1
V gene: TRBV6-5
J gene: TRBJ1-2
clone size: -
CDR3 protein: CASSYSEGQNYGYTF
CDR3 DNA: TGTGCCAGCAGTTACTCCGAGGGACAGAACTATGGCTACACCTTC

D gene: -
V gene: TRBV21-1
J gene: TRBJ2-1
clone size: -
CDR3 protein: CASRRGLAGISEQFF
CDR3 DNA: TGTGCCAGCAGGAGGGGGCTAGCGGGAATAAGTGAGCAGTTCTTC

D gene: -
V gene: TRBV4-3
J gene: TRBJ2-1
clone size: -
CDR3 protein: CASSQDSTGYNEQFF
CDR3 DNA: TGCGCCAGCAGCCAAGACTCTACAGGGTACAATGAGCAGTTCTTC

D gene: -
V gene: TRBV28
J gene: TRBJ2-5
clone size: -
CDR3 protein: CASSLRNLQETQYF
CDR3 DNA: TGTGCCAGCAGCCTCAGGAACCTACAAGAGACCCAGTACTTC

D gene: -
V gene: TRBV29-1
J gene: TRBJ1-2
clone size: -
CDR3 protein: CSVDGGLSYGYTF
CDR3 DNA: TGCAGCGTTGATGGGGGGCTCAGCTATGGCTACACCTTC

D gene: -
V gene: TRBV6-5
J gene: TRBJ1-2
clone size: -
CDR3 protein: CASSWTALYGYTF
CDR3 DNA: TGTGCCAGCAGCTGGACAGCCCTCTATGGCTACACCTTC

D gene: -
V gene: TRBV6-6
J gene: TRBJ2-7
clone size: -
CDR3 protein: CASGLGTTNEQYF
CDR3 DNA: TGTGCCAGCGGCCTAGGGACGACTAACGAGCAGTACTTC

D gene: -
V gene: TRBV11-2
J gene: TRBJ2-7
clone size: -
CDR3 protein: CASSLESVLGNEQYF
CDR3 DNA: TGTGCCAGCAGCTTAGAGTCGGTCCTCGGGAACGAGCAGTACTTC

D gene: -
V gene: TRBV11-2
J gene: TRBJ1-2
clone size: -
CDR3 protein: CASSPLRKANYGYTF
CDR3 DNA: TGTGCCAGCAGCCCCCTGAGGAAGGCTAACTATGGCTACACCTTC

D gene: TRBD2
V gene: TRBV27
J gene: TRBJ2-3
clone size: -
CDR3 protein: CASGALAGDDTQYF
CDR3 DNA: TGTGCCAGCGGAGCGCTAGCGGGAGATGATACGCAGTATTTT

D gene: -
V gene: TRBV5-1
J gene: TRBJ2-5
clone size: -
CDR3 protein: CASSEQAETQYF
CDR3 DNA: TGCGCCAGCAGCGAACAGGCGGAGACCCAGTACTTC

D gene: -
V gene: TRBV6-6
J gene: TRBJ1-1
clone size: -
CDR3 protein: CAQREGNTEAFF
CDR3 DNA: TGTGCCCAGAGAGAGGGGAACACTGAAGCTTTCTTT

D gene: -
V gene: TRBV28
J gene: TRBJ2-7
clone size: -
CDR3 protein: CASSSGTSEEQYF
CDR3 DNA: TGTGCCAGCAGTTCAGGGACCTCTGAAGAGCAGTACTTC

D gene: -
V gene: TRBV5-1
J gene: TRBJ2-7
clone size: -
CDR3 protein: CASSLAEGKFYEQYF
CDR3 DNA: TGCGCCAGCAGCTTGGCCGAAGGGAAATTCTACGAGCAGTACTTC

D gene: -
V gene: TRBV19
J gene: TRBJ1-1
clone size: -
CDR3 protein: CASTESRAGEAFF
CDR3 DNA: TGTGCCAGTACGGAATCCAGGGCGGGAGAAGCTTTCTTT

D gene: -
V gene: TRBV6-5
J gene: TRBJ2-3
clone size: -
CDR3 protein: CAIGPTDTQYF
CDR3 DNA: TGTGCCATCGGGCCCACAGATACGCAGTATTTT

D gene: -
V gene: TRBV4-3
J gene: TRBJ2-1
clone size: -
CDR3 protein: CASSQDAGSSYNEQFF
CDR3 DNA: TGCGCCAGCAGCCAAGATGCAGGGAGCTCCTACAATGAGCAGTTCTTC

D gene: TRBD2
V gene: TRBV7-9
J gene: TRBJ2-5
clone size: -
CDR3 protein: CASMASGETQYF
CDR3 DNA: TGTGCCAGCATGGCTAGCGGAGAGACCCAGTACTTC

D gene: -
V gene: TRBV15
J gene: TRBJ2-2
clone size: few
CDR3 protein: CATSGTGELFF
CDR3 DNA: TGTGCCACCAGCGGAACCGGGGAGCTGTTTTTT

D gene: -
V gene: TRBV12-2
J gene: TRBJ2-7
clone size: once
CDR3 protein: CASRLGVGLIPYEQYF
CDR3 DNA: TGTGCAAGTCGCTTAGGGGTCGGGTTAATACCCTACGAGCAGTACTTC

D gene: -
V gene: TRBV27
J gene: TRBJ2-2
clone size: -
CDR3 protein: CASSLSGRPGELFF
CDR3 DNA: TGTGCCAGCAGTTTATCTGGCCGTCCCGGGGAGCTGTTTTTT

D gene: TRBD2
V gene: TRBV6-5
J gene: TRBJ2-3
clone size: once
CDR3 protein: CASRVGGKGDTQYF
CDR3 DNA: TGTGCCAGCAGAGTGGGAGGGAAGGGAGATACGCAGTATTTT

D gene: -
V gene: TRBV25-1
J gene: TRBJ2-1
clone size: -
CDR3 protein: CASSDPGGLPYNEQFF
CDR3 DNA: TGTGCCAGCAGTGACCCGGGCGGCCTACCCTACAATGAGCAGTTCTTC

D gene: -
V gene: TRBV7-6
J gene: TRBJ2-5
clone size: once
CDR3 protein: CASSYGGYGAYQETQYF
CDR3 DNA: TGTGCCAGCAGCTATGGAGGGTACGGGGCGTACCAAGAGACCCAGTACTTC

D gene: -
V gene: TRBV27
J gene: TRBJ1-2
clone size: -
CDR3 protein: CASSFSYTF
CDR3 DNA: TGTGCCAGCAGTTTCTCGTACACCTTC

D gene: TRBD1
V gene: TRBV4-2
J gene: TRBJ2-7
clone size: -
CDR3 protein: CASSRTTGPTYEQYF
CDR3 DNA: TGTGCCAGCAGCCGGACGACAGGGCCCACCTACGAGCAGTACTTC

D gene: -
V gene: TRBV9
J gene: TRBJ2-2
clone size: -
CDR3 protein: CASSLKGPANTGELFF
CDR3 DNA: TGTGCCAGCAGCTTAAAAGGGCCTGCGAACACCGGGGAGCTGTTTTTT

D gene: TRBD2
V gene: TRBV7-9
J gene: TRBJ2-5
clone size: -
CDR3 protein: CASSLVSGTSGGETQYF
CDR3 DNA: TGTGCCAGCAGCTTAGTTAGCGGGACTAGCGGAGGAGAGACCCAGTACTTC

D gene: TRBD2
V gene: TRBV19
J gene: TRBJ2-7
clone size: -
CDR3 protein: CASSTGLAGSSYEQYF
CDR3 DNA: TGTGCCAGTAGTACCGGACTAGCGGGAAGCTCCTACGAGCAGTACTTC

D gene: -
V gene: TRBV27
J gene: TRBJ1-2
clone size: -
CDR3 protein: CASSPTVGVNYGYTF
CDR3 DNA: TGTGCCAGCAGTCCAACGGTGGGGGTTAACTATGGCTACACCTTC

D gene: TRBD2
V gene: TRBV29-1
J gene: TRBJ2-7
clone size: -
CDR3 protein: CSVVAGASYEQYF
CDR3 DNA: TGCAGCGTTGTAGCGGGAGCCTCCTACGAGCAGTACTTC

D gene: -
V gene: TRBV28
J gene: TRBJ1-3
clone size: many
CDR3 protein: CASNPRAQPLSGNTIYF
CDR3 DNA: TGTGCCAGCAACCCTAGGGCCCAGCCACTCTCTGGAAACACCATATATTTT

D gene: -
V gene: TRBV7-8
J gene: TRBJ1-2
clone size: -
CDR3 protein: CASSLVRFQGLFGYTF
CDR3 DNA: TGTGCCAGCAGCTTAGTCCGATTCCAGGGGTTGTTTGGCTACACCTTC

D gene: TRBD1
V gene: TRBV5-6
J gene: TRBJ2-2
clone size: -
CDR3 protein: CASSTDRGLNTGELFF
CDR3 DNA: TGTGCCAGCAGCACCGACAGGGGTTTGAACACCGGGGAGCTGTTTTTT

D gene: TRBD2
V gene: TRBV7-9
J gene: TRBJ2-4
clone size: -
CDR3 protein: CASSHGEGLKYF
CDR3 DNA: TGTGCCAGCAGCCACGGGGAGGGTCTTAAGTACTTC

D gene: -
V gene: TRBV27
J gene: TRBJ2-1
clone size: -
CDR3 protein: CASSFFGEQFF
CDR3 DNA: TGTGCCAGCTCCTTTTTCGGTGAGCAGTTCTTC

D gene: -
V gene: TRBV5-8
J gene: TRBJ2-5
clone size: many
CDR3 protein: CASSLGGGRETQYF
CDR3 DNA: TGTGCCAGCAGCTTGGGAGGAGGGAGAGAGACCCAGTACTTC

D gene: TRBD2
V gene: TRBV6-5
J gene: TRBJ2-7
clone size: -
CDR3 protein: CASSGGLEPYEQYF
CDR3 DNA: TGTGCCAGCAGTGGGGGACTAGAGCCTTACGAGCAGTACTTC

D gene: -
V gene: TRBV7-6
J gene: TRBJ2-3
clone size: -
CDR3 protein: CASGSGTQYF
CDR3 DNA: TGTGCCAGCGGGAGCGGTACGCAGTATTTT

D gene: -
V gene: TRBV4-1
J gene: TRBJ1-3
clone size: -
CDR3 protein: CASSQELQLRKGNTIYF
CDR3 DNA: TGCGCCAGCAGCCAAGAATTGCAGCTCCGAAAAGGAAACACCATATATTTT

D gene: -
V gene: TRBV23-1
J gene: TRBJ1-2
clone size: -
CDR3 protein: CASTRTDRGVLGYTF
CDR3 DNA: TGCGCCAGCACAAGAACGGACAGAGGGGTATTGGGCTACACCTTC

D gene: -
V gene: TRBV13
J gene: TRBJ2-7
clone size: few
CDR3 protein: CASSTRGGGASEQYF
CDR3 DNA: TGTGCCAGCAGCACCCGAGGGGGCGGGGCCAGCGAGCAGTACTTC

D gene: -
V gene: TRBV7-9
J gene: TRBJ2-4
clone size: -
CDR3 protein: CASSSDSRNIQYF
CDR3 DNA: TGTGCCAGCAGCTCCGACTCTAGAAACATTCAGTACTTC